Included here is one TCR beta chain sequence, with context. Its target is unknown. This entry is derived from a study of cytomegalovirus exposure and HLA in healthy donors. The PCR was carried out with 60 Vbeta primers and 13 Jbeta primers. Clones were read by immunoSEQ multiplex PCR, and TCRdb kept only the in-frame ones, dropping some. The sample lists approximately 150,000 clones; 75% to 90% were seen once. Study conclusions and caveats: Cytomegalovirus-associated TCR beta chains were listed, numbering 150 to 200.

Germline CDR1 SGDLS, CDR2 YYNGEE. Trimming cost V 4 bases and J 4 bases, with 17 bases left between them. This CDR3 is built from 15 residues. This chain links TRBV9 with TRBJ1-2; D uncertain. Sequencing was done on a sample of PBMCs. This TCR derives from a woman in her thirties in good health and CMV-seronegative. The CDR3 DNA reads TGTGCCAGCAGCCCTCGAGGGCAGGCTGTCTATGGCTACACCTTC. This gives the protein CASSPRGQAVYGYTF.